These T cell receptor beta chains were read from a single sample in a study of T-cell memory formation after mild COVID-19. In TCRdb, the 5' RACE reads were re-called with MiXCR into one record per CDR3 protein. Of nearly 350,000 distinct CDR3 sequences in the sample, roughly 13% were seen once. Sequenced input: PBMCs or a T cell subset sorted from them (not recorded which). Source of these receptors: a man between 18 and 29 years old who had mild COVID-19 (a few samples of this study predate the infection). Cell type and time point are not known. Both conserved end residues are part of each CDR3.

>TRBV12-3/TRBV12-4|TRBJ1-5
CASSLVGDSNQPQHF
>TRBV5-1|TRBJ1-6
CASSGGTTRGSPLHF
>TRBV9|TRBJ2-5
CASSGTGQGISGETQYF
>TRBV7-9|TRBJ1-2
CASSPLGPGGYTF
>TRBV4-2|TRBJ2-7
CASSLSRGGYEQYF
>TRBV6-2/TRBV6-3|TRBJ2-1
CASSYSGGIEYNEQFF
>TRBV20-1|TRBJ1-4
CSARDSTEAFEKLFF
>TRBV5-1|TRBJ2-3
CASSLGTGGGADTQYF
>TRBV20-1|TRBJ1-6
CSAPGTANSPLHF
>TRBV9|TRBJ1-1
CASSAFPGMRTEAFF
>TRBV4-3|TRBJ2-3
CASSQEALAGSDTQYF
>TRBV20-1|TRBJ1-2
CSARDGSNYGYTF
>TRBV5-1|TRBJ1-1
CASSWGDRGPNTEAFF
>TRBV4-1|TRBJ1-6
CASSQGFAPLHF
>TRBV7-9|TRBJ1-1
CASSARTGTETFF
>TRBV4-1|TRBJ2-5
CASSQILAGLYQETQYF
>TRBV18|TRBJ2-7
CASSPKSGGYEQYF
>TRBV20-1|TRBJ2-3
CSARRRSSTDTQYF
>TRBV5-1|TRBJ1-1
CASSLRAGEAFF
>TRBV6-6|TRBJ2-3
CASGTSHTDTQYF
>TRBV4-1|TRBJ1-1
CASSHPGRNYTEAFF
>TRBV5-1|TRBJ2-7
CASSSPDVRGSIAEQYF
>TRBV13|TRBJ2-6
CASRGFSGANVLTF
>TRBV27|TRBJ1-5
CASSFRTSAQPQHF
>TRBV7-9|TRBJ2-6
CASSYRAGANVLTF
>TRBV6-5|TRBJ1-2
CASSGRTGSEYGYTF
>TRBV5-1|TRBJ2-3
CARPTPVAGDTQYF
>TRBV5-1|TRBJ2-5
CASSFGETQYF
>TRBV18|TRBJ1-4
CASLEATNEKLFF
>TRBV12-5|TRBJ1-5
CASVPSPGHSNQPQHF
>TRBV20-1|TRBJ1-4
CSALLLGDEKLFF
>TRBV21-1|TRBJ1-2
CASAPTGPDYFNYGYTF
>TRBV5-1|TRBJ1-1
CASSSERTGGEAFF
>TRBV29-1|TRBJ1-1
CSANGGDAEAFF
>TRBV27|TRBJ2-1
CASSLRSLDEQFF
>TRBV4-2|TRBJ2-3
CASSPTRERADTQYF
>TRBV24-1|TRBJ2-4
CATSDPSGGEAKNIQYF
>TRBV5-1|TRBJ2-1
CASSSELARNYNEQFF
>TRBV20-1|TRBJ1-2
CSAEGQGLGGYTF
>TRBV27|TRBJ1-1
CASSTAGAGNTEAFF
>TRBV7-9|TRBJ1-5
CASSTQGAGQPQHF
>TRBV19|TRBJ1-2
CASSPDRAFECTF
>TRBV12-3/TRBV12-4|TRBJ1-5
CASGTSLVQPQHF
>TRBV7-9|TRBJ2-1
CASSGYGGASYNEQFF
>TRBV5-1|TRBJ2-1
CASSLTRTSGLYNEQFF
>TRBV11-2|TRBJ2-5
CASTGGIQETQYF
>TRBV5-1|TRBJ2-7
CASSRGTGEVGEQYF
>TRBV4-1|TRBJ2-7
CASSQGLAEQYF
>TRBV4-3|TRBJ1-6
CASSQGGTGFSPLHF
>TRBV7-2|TRBJ2-7
CASSFLGLQEYEQYF
>TRBV24-1|TRBJ2-2
CATSETPGQGYGGELFF
>TRBV24-1|TRBJ2-1
CATGRDTTYNEQFF
>TRBV20-1|TRBJ1-5
CSARDFGSGRQPQHF